These 27 T cell receptor beta chains were sequenced from one sample in a study of identical twins. Each CDR3 protein is one row after TCRdb ran MiXCR on the 5' RACE reads. The repertoire holds about 220,000 distinct CDR3 sequences, with approximately 6.8% as singletons. These data are also associated with another study on yellow fever vaccine responses in identical twins.

The sequenced material came from CD8+ T cells sorted from blood. The receptor source for this set is a woman younger than 30 in good health.

J is TRBJ2-1 and V is TRBV6-1; 9 bases align to TRBD2. Germline-derived CDR1 and CDR2 are MNHNS and SASEGT. The CDR3 is made up of 14 amino acids. Trimming cost V 4 bases and J 3 bases; bases outside gene matches: 1. This CDR3 reads CASSGTSDYNEQFF. CDR3 coding DNA: TGTGCCAGCAGTGGGACTAGCGACTACAATGAGCAGTTCTTC.

J is TRBJ1-2 and V is TRBV6-1, with 7 bases fitting TRBD1. Germline loops: CDR1 MNHNS, CDR2 SASEGT. J lost 2 bases, V lost 2 bases, and 11 bases had no gene match. The CDR3 spans 17 residues. The CDR3 is CASSEPDRANVNYGYTF. DNA for the CDR3: TGTGCCAGCAGTGAACCCGACAGGGCCAATGTGAACTATGGCTACACCTTC.

The V and J genes are TRBV11-2 and TRBJ2-7, with 9 bases matching TRBD2. The germline V gene has CDR1 SGHAT and CDR2 FQNNGV. This CDR3 comprises 15 residues. The trim removed 0 bases at V and 2 bases at J, leaving 2 bases unmatched. The CDR3 is CASSLEASGAYEQYV. The CDR3, as DNA: TGTGCCAGCAGCTTAGAGGCTAGCGGGGCCTACGAGCAGTACGTC.

This clonotype was found a few times. The chain recombines TRBV24-1 with TRBJ2-3; D is undetermined. The CDR3 consists of 16 residues. V lost 2 bases to trimming and J lost 0 bases, with 11 bases between them. Germline V gene lookup returns CDR1 KGHDR and CDR2 SFDVKD. CDR3 region: CATSDSGGTSTDTQYF. The DNA for the CDR3 is TGTGCCACCAGTGATTCCGGCGGAACTAGCACAGATACGCAGTATTTT.

This clonotype was found many times. CDR3 region: CASTRDFSSYNEQFF. The CDR3 bases are TGTGCCAGTACCCGGGACTTCAGCTCCTACAATGAGCAGTTCTTC. The chain uses TRBV28 and TRBJ2-1; weak D call: TRBD2 (6 bases). V lost 9 bases and J 0 bases, leaving 15 bases between the germline ends. This CDR3 has 15 residues. The germline CDR1 and CDR2 sequences are MDHEN and SYDVKM.

The chain joins TRBV20-1 to TRBJ2-5; TRBD2 aligns across 8 bases. The germline CDR1 and CDR2 sequences are DFQATT and SNEGSKA (reference sequence). The CDR3 extends over 13 amino acids. The V gene end was trimmed by 2 bases and the J gene end by 3 bases; junction bases not matched to a gene: 2. Here the CDR3 reads CSARKAGEETQYF. The CDR3 DNA reads as TGCAGTGCTAGAAAAGCGGGAGAAGAGACCCAGTACTTC.

In its sample, this clonotype was seen many times. The rearrangement joins TRBV7-9 to TRBJ2-7, with a weak D call TRBD1 (8 bases). Trimming pared 5 bases from V and 0 bases from J, leaving 14 bases between. This CDR3 contains 15 residues. Germline V gives CDR1 SEHNR, CDR2 FQNEAQ (reference sequence). CDR3 DNA: TGTGCCAGCAGCCCACAGGGGGAGGGCTCCTACGAGCAGTACTTC. It is translated as CASSPQGEGSYEQYF.

This clonotype has a count of ten or more. V and J are TRBV7-9 and TRBJ2-1; 8 nucleotides match TRBD2. Trimming cost V 5 bases and J 1 base; bases outside gene matches: 4. The CDR3 consists of 15 residues. CDR1 is SEHNR and CDR2 is FQNEAQ in the germline V gene (reference sequence). Here the CDR3 reads CASSLLAVSYNEQFF. CDR3 DNA sequence: TGTGCCAGCAGCCTACTAGCGGTATCCTACAATGAGCAGTTCTTC.

This clonotype was recorded at least ten times. V is TRBV12-3 or TRBV12-4 and J is TRBJ2-7; no reliable D call. V was shortened by 5 bases and J by 7 bases, with 15 bases between the two germline ends. This CDR3 spans 13 amino acids. CDR3 nucleotide sequence: TGTGCCAGCAGTCTGGGCCCTAGTAGAGAGCAGTACTTC. It codes for CASSLGPSREQYF.

This clonotype was counted many times. The rearrangement links TRBV20-1 to TRBJ2-7, with 9 bases aligning to TRBD2. J gave up 0 bases and V 5 bases, and 11 bases lay outside the gene matches. This CDR3 comprises 16 residues. Germline CDR1 is DFQATT and CDR2 is SNEGSKA (reference sequence). CDR3 nucleotides: TGCAGTGCTCTGATAGCGGGAGCCTCGCTCTCCTACGAGCAGTACTTC. Translating gives CSALIAGASLSYEQYF.

This clonotype came up a few times. The chain links TRBV20-1 to TRBJ2-7; the match to TRBD1 covers 9 bases. The length of the CDR3 is 18 residues. Trimming at V came to 3 bases and at J to 2 bases, leaving 17 bases not matched to a gene. Germline V lookup: CDR1 DFQATT, CDR2 SNEGSKA (reference sequence). This CDR3 reads CSASLRDREFLAPYEQYF. Written as DNA, the CDR3 is TGCAGTGCTAGCCTCCGGGACAGGGAGTTCCTAGCACCCTACGAGCAGTACTTC.

The V call is TRBV7-2, the J call TRBJ2-1; the D is unclear. The CDR3 loop spans 14 amino acids. V was trimmed by 3 bases and J by 4 bases, leaving 10 bases between them. The germline V gene has CDR1 SGHTA and CDR2 FQGNSA. As DNA, the CDR3 is TGTGCCAGCAGCTTTCTGGGCCCATACAATGAGCAGTTCTTC. This codes for CASSFLGPYNEQFF.

This clonotype was recorded at least ten times. J is TRBJ2-7 and V is TRBV29-1; no firm D call. Trimming stripped 5 bases from V and 3 bases from J, with 11 bases between. Germline V gene data show CDR1 as SQVTM and CDR2 as ANQGSEA. The CDR3 loop spans 12 amino acids. The CDR3 nucleotides read TGCAGCGTTCGTACAGATAACTACGAGCAGTACGTC. The encoded protein is CSVRTDNYEQYV.

This clonotype was counted between two and nine times. The chain employs TRBV28 and TRBJ2-2; D is undetermined. In germline, CDR1 is MDHEN, CDR2 SYDVKM. The CDR3 covers 13 residues. V shed 3 bases and J shed 6 bases, with 8 bases lying between them. The CDR3: CASSFDVSGELFF. The CDR3 DNA reads as TGTGCCAGCAGTTTTGACGTCTCCGGGGAGCTGTTTTTT.

This clonotype was picked up a small number of times. The chain links TRBV6-1 to TRBJ1-6; a weak D match, TRBD1 (5 bases). The CDR3 is 15 amino acids. CDR1 MNHNS and CDR2 SASEGT come from the germline V gene. Trimming stripped 8 bases from V and 5 bases from J, with 16 bases between. CDR3 region: CASRGLVVDNSPLHF. DNA of the CDR3: TGTGCCAGCCGGGGACTAGTCGTGGATAATTCACCCCTCCACTTT.

This clonotype has just a few counts. The CDR3 sequence: CASSEIRDRSSTDTQYF. In nucleotides, the CDR3 is TGTGCCAGCAGCGAAATCAGGGACCGTTCTAGCACAGATACGCAGTATTTT. This chain joins TRBV2 and TRBJ2-3; D is perhaps TRBD1 or TRBD2 (5 bases each). The CDR3 covers 17 residues. Germline V gene sequence: CDR1 SNHLY, CDR2 FYNNEI. V lost 6 bases, J lost 0 bases, and 19 bases lay in between.

This clonotype came up a few times. The chain recombines TRBV11-3 with TRBJ2-2; 9 bases match TRBD1. V was clipped by 4 bases and J by 6 bases; unmatched bases: 3. Germline CDR1 and CDR2: SGHNT and YENEEA. The CDR3 spans 14 residues. The CDR3 DNA follows: TGTGCCAGCAGCTACAGGGGGCGTCCCGGGGAGCTGTTTTTT. It encodes CASSYRGRPGELFF.

This clonotype has more than one count but fewer than ten. The J gene is TRBJ1-1, the V gene TRBV10-3; no clear D. CDR1 and CDR2 from the germline V gene are ENHRY and SYGVKD. Deletions cut 3 bases from V and 3 bases from J, with 14 bases between. The CDR3 extends over 15 amino acids. DNA of the CDR3: TGTGCCATCAGTGAAAGTAGGGAAAGGTACACTGAAGCTTTCTTT. Translating gives CAISESRERYTEAFF.

This clonotype was observed many times. The V gene is TRBV29-1, the J gene TRBJ2-1, with 9 positions matching TRBD2. The germline gives CDR1 SQVTM, CDR2 ANQGSEA. The CDR3 sequence is 13 residues long. Trimming cost V 6 bases and J 4 bases; bases outside gene matches: 4. CDR3 loop: CSVSGGRYNEQFF. The CDR3 DNA follows: TGCAGCGTAAGCGGGGGGCGTTACAATGAGCAGTTCTTC.

The chain is built from TRBV7-3 and TRBJ2-7; 13 positions agree with TRBD2. The CDR3 spans 15 residues. V trimming: 3 bases; J trimming: 4 bases; junction bases outside the gene matches: 3. The germline V gene has CDR1 SGHTA and CDR2 FQGTGA. The CDR3 nucleotides read TGTGCCAGCAGCTTTGGACTAGCGGGAGAATACGAGCAGTACTTC. Translated: CASSFGLAGEYEQYF. The full variable domain, its missing parts supplied by reference TRBV7-3 and TRBJ2-7, is GAGVSQTPSNKVTEKGKYVELRCDPISGHTALYWYRQSLGQGPEFLIYFQGTGAADDSGLPNDRFFAVRPEGSVSTLKIQRTERGDSAVYLCASSFGLAGEYEQYFGPGTRLTVT.

This clonotype was seen only a few times. V gene TRBV7-6 combines with J gene TRBJ2-1; 9 bases align to TRBD2. The germline V gene encodes CDR1 SGHVS and CDR2 FNYEAQ. The CDR3 has 15 residues. J lost 7 bases, V lost 2 bases, and 6 bases had no gene match. The CDR3 region is CASSLRAGGSNEQFF. The CDR3 DNA is TGTGCCAGCAGCTTACGAGCGGGGGGATCAAATGAGCAGTTCTTC.

This clonotype was observed a few times. The chain carries TRBV20-1 and TRBJ1-2; TRBD1 is a possible D gene (5 bases). Germline loops: CDR1 DFQATT, CDR2 SNEGSKA (reference sequence). V was shortened by 5 bases and J by 12 bases, with 16 bases between the two germline ends. The CDR3 spans 11 residues. DNA of the CDR3: TGCAGTGCTCAGAGCGACAGTGCGAACACCTTC. Protein sequence: CSAQSDSANTF.

This clonotype occurred a few times. V is TRBV4-1 and J is TRBJ2-7, with D hard to call. This CDR3 has 16 amino acids. Trimming removed 0 bases at V and 1 base at J, with 13 bases between. Germline V lookup: CDR1 MGHRA, CDR2 YSYEKL. CDR3 nucleotides: TGCGCCAGCAGCCAAGATGTCGGGTTCCCTTCCTACGAGCAGTACTTC. Translating it yields CASSQDVGFPSYEQYF.

This chain connects TRBV28 to TRBJ1-1, with a possible D match to TRBD1 (6 bases). V was cut by 3 bases and J by 3 bases, with 8 bases left in between. Germline values: CDR1 MDHEN, CDR2 SYDVKM. This CDR3 has 13 amino acids. The CDR3 DNA reads as TGTGCCAGCAGTTTTAGGGGGTACACTGAAGCTTTCTTT. It specifies CASSFRGYTEAFF.

The rearrangement uses TRBV7-6 and TRBJ2-5; D may correspond to TRBD1 or TRBD2 (5 bases each). V shed 5 bases and J shed 0 bases, with 16 bases lying between them. Per germline, CDR1 SGHVS and CDR2 FNYEAQ. CDR3 size: 16 residues. The CDR3 nucleotides read TGTGCCAGCAGCCTGGGGACCGCCATTTACCAAGAGACCCAGTACTTC. Its protein product is CASSLGTAIYQETQYF.

The chain combines TRBV6-5 with TRBJ2-5; D is ambiguous. The V gene lost 3 bases and the J gene lost 3 bases, with 17 bases spanning the gap. Per the germline V gene, CDR1 is MNHEY and CDR2 is SVGAGI. This CDR3 region has 16 residues. The CDR3 coding sequence is TGTGCCAGCAGTTATGCGGCTGGCCGGACGGAAGAGACCCAGTACTTC. This sequence encodes CASSYAAGRTEETQYF.

The table lists this clonotype with many counts. This chain joins TRBV11-2 and TRBJ2-3, with D tentatively TRBD1 (6 bases). Germline V lookup: CDR1 SGHAT, CDR2 FQNNGV. This CDR3 has 14 amino acids. The V end was cut by 1 base, the J end by 4 bases, with 9 bases between. The CDR3 DNA reads as TGTGCCAGCAGCTTAGGGGGGCAGGCAGATACGCAGTATTTT. Translated, it gives CASSLGGQADTQYF.